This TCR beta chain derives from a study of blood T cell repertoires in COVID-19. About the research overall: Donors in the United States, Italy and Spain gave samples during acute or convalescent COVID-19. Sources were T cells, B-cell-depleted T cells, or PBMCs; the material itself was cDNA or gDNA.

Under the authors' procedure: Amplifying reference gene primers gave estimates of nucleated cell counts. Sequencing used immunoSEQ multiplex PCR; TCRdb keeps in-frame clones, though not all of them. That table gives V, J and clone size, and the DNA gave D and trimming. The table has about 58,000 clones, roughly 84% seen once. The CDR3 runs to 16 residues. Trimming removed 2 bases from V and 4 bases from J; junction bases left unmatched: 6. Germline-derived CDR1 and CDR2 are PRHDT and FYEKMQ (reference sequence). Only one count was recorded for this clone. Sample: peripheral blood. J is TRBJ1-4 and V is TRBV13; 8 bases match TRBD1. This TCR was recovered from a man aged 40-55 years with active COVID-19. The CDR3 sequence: CASSLLQGGHNEKLFF. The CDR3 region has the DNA TGTGCCAGCAGCTTACTACAGGGGGGTCATAATGAAAAACTGTTTTTT. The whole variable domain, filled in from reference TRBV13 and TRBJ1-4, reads AAGVIQSPRHLIKEKRETATLKCYPIPRHDTVYWYQQGPGQDPQFLISFYEKMQSDKGSIPDRFSAQQFSDYHSELNMSSLELGDSALYFCASSLLQGGHNEKLFFGSGTQLSVL.